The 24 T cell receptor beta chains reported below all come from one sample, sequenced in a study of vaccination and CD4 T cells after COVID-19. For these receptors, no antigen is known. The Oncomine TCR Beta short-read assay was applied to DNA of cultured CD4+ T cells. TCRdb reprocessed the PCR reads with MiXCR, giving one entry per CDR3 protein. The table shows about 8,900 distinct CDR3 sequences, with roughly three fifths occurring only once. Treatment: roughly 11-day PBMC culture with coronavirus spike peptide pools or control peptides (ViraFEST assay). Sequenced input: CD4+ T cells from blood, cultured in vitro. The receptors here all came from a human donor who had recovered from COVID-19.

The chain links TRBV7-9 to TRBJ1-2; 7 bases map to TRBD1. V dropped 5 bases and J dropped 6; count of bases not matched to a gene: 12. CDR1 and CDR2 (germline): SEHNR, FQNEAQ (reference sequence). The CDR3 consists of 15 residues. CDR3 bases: TGTGCCAGCAGCGAAAGGGACAGAGTTTTTGATGGCTACACCTTC. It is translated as CASSERDRVFDGYTF.

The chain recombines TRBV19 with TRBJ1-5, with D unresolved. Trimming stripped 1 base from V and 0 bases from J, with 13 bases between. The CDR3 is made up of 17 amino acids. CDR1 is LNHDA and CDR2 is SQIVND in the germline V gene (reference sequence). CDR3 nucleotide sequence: TGTGCCAGTAGTATAGGTTGGCTCTCTGATAGCAATCAGCCCCAGCATTTT. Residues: CASSIGWLSDSNQPQHF.

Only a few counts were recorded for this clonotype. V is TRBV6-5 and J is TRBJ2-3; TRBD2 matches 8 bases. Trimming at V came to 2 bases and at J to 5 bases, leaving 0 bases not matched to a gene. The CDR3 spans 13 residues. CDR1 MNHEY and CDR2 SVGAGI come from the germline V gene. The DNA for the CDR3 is TGTGCCAGCAGTTACCGGGGGGGAGATACGCAGTATTTT. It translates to CASSYRGGDTQYF.

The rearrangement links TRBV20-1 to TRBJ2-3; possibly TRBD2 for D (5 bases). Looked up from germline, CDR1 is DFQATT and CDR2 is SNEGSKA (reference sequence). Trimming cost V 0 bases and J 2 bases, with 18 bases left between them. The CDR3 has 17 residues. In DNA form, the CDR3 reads TGCAGTGCTAGAGATGTAAAGGAGAAGCGGAACACAGATACGCAGTATTTT. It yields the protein CSARDVKEKRNTDTQYF.

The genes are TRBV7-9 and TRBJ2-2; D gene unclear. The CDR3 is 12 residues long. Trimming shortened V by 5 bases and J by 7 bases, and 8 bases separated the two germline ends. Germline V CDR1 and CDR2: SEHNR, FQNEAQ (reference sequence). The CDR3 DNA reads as TGTGCCAGCAGCCAACAAGGCGGGGAGCTGTTTTTT. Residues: CASSQQGGELFF.

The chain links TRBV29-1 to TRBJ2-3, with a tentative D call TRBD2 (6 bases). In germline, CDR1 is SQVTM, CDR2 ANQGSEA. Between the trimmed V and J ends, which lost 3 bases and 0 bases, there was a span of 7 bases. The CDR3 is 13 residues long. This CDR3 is CSVEAGSTDTQYF. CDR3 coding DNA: TGCAGCGTTGAGGCGGGGAGCACAGATACGCAGTATTTT.

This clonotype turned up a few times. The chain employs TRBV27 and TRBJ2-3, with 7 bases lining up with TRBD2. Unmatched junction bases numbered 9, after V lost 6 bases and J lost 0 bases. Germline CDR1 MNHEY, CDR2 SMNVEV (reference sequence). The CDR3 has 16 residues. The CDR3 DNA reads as TGTGCCAGCAGCCGAATAAGAGCGGGGAGCACAGATACGCAGTATTTT. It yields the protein CASSRIRAGSTDTQYF.

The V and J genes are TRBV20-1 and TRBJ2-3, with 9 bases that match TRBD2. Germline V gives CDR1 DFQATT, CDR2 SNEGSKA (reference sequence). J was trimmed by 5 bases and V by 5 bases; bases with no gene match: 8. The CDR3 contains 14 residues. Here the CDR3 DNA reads TGCAGTGCTTTTAGCGGGAGTGGAATAGATACGCAGTATTTT. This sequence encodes CSAFSGSGIDTQYF.

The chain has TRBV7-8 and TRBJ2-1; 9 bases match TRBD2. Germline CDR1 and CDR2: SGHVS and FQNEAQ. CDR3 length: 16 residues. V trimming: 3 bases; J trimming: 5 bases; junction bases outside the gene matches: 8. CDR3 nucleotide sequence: TGTGCCAGCAGCTTCGGACTAGCGAGGGGGGACAATGAGCAGTTCTTC. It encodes CASSFGLARGDNEQFF.

CDR3 loop: CASSEGGTEQYF. The CDR3 DNA reads as TGTGCCAGCAGTGAAGGCGGGACCGAGCAGTACTTC. This chain joins TRBV6-1 and TRBJ2-7; D may be TRBD2 (6 bases). The CDR3 is 12 amino acids. Trimming stripped 1 base from V and 6 bases from J, with 7 bases between. Per the germline V gene, CDR1 is MNHNS and CDR2 is SASEGT.

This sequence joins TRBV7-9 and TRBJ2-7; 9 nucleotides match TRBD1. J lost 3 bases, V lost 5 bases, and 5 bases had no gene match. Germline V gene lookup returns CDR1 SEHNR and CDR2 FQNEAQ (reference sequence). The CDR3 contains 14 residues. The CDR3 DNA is TGTGCCAGCAGCCGAGAGACAGGGGGCTACGAGCAGTACTTC. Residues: CASSRETGGYEQYF. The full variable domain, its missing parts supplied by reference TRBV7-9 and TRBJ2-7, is DTGVSQNPRHKITKRGQNVTFRCDPISEHNRLYWYRQTLGQGPEFLTYFQNEAQLEKSRLLSDRFSAERPKGSFSTLEIQRTEQGDSAMYLCASSRETGGYEQYFGPGTRLTVT.

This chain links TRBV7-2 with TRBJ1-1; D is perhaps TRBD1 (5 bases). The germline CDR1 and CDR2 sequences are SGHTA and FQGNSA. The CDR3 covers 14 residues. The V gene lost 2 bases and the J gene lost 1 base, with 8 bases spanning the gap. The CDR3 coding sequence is TGTGCCAGCAGCTTAACAGGTACGAACACTGAAGCTTTCTTT. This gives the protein CASSLTGTNTEAFF. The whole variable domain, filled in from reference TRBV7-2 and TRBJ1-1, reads GAGVSQSPSNKVTEKGKDVELRCDPISGHTALYWYRQSLGQGLEFLIYFQGNSAPDKSGLPSDRFSAERTGGSVSTLTIQRTQQEDSAVYLCASSLTGTNTEAFFGQGTRLTVV.

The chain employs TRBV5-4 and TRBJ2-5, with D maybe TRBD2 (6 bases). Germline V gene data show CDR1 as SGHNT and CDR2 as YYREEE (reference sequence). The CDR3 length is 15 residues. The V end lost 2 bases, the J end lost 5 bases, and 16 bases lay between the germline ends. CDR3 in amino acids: CASSLPSLGGETQYF. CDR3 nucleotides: TGTGCCAGCAGCTTACCCTCACTCGGAGGGGAGACCCAGTACTTC.

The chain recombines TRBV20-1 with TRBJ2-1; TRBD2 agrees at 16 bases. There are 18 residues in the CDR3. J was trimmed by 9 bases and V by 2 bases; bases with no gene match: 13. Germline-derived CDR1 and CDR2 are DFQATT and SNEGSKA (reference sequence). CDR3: CSARTGTSGRVQLGEQFF. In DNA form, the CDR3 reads TGCAGTGCTAGAACTGGGACTAGCGGGAGGGTCCAATTGGGTGAGCAGTTCTTC.

CDR3 sequence (DNA): TGTGCCAGCAGCCTCCAAAATAACTATGGCTACACCTTC. Translating it yields CASSLQNNYGYTF. V gene TRBV7-8 combines with J gene TRBJ1-2; D uncertain. The length of the CDR3 is 13 residues. CDR1 and CDR2 from the germline V gene are SGHVS and FQNEAQ. Trimming took 5 bases from V and 1 from J, leaving 8 bases between them.

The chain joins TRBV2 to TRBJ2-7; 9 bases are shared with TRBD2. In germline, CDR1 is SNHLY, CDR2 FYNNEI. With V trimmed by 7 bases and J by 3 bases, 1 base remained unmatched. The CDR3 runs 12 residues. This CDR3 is CASTREGYEQYF. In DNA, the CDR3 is TGTGCCAGCACGCGGGAGGGCTACGAGCAGTACTTC.

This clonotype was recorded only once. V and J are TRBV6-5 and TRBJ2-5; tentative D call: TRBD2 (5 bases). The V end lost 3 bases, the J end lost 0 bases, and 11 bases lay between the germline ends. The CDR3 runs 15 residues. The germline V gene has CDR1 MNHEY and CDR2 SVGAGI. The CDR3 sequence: CASSYERTDQETQYF. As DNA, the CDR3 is TGTGCCAGCAGTTATGAGAGGACTGACCAAGAGACCCAGTACTTC.

The CDR3 sequence: CASNRGGETQYF. CDR3 sequence (DNA): TGTGCCAGTAATAGGGGGGGAGAGACCCAGTACTTC. The chain links TRBV14 to TRBJ2-5; tentatively, D is TRBD2 (7 bases). Between the trimmed V and J ends, which lost 9 bases and 4 bases, there was a span of 12 bases. CDR1 and CDR2 (germline): SGHDN, FVKESK. CDR3 length: 12 amino acids.

As DNA, the CDR3 is TGTGCCAGCAGGCCATCGAACAGGGGGTTCACTGAAGCTTTCTTT. Translating gives CASRPSNRGFTEAFF. The chain carries TRBV28 and TRBJ1-1; TRBD1 aligns across 8 bases. The V segment lost 6 bases and the J segment 4 bases; nucleotides outside the gene matches: 10. This CDR3 comprises 15 residues. Germline loops: CDR1 MDHEN, CDR2 SYDVKM.

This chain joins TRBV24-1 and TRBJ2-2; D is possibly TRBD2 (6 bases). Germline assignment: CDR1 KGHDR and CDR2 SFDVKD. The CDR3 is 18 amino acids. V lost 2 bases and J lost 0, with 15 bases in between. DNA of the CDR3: TGTGCCACCAGTGATTCGGGGGTGGGACTTTCGAACACCGGGGAGCTGTTTTTT. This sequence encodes CATSDSGVGLSNTGELFF.

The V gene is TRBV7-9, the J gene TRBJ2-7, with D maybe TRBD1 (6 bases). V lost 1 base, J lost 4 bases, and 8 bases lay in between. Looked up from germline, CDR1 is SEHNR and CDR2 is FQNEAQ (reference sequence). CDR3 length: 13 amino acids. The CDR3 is CASSLGGLYEQYF. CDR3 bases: TGTGCCAGCAGCTTAGGGGGGCTTTACGAGCAGTACTTC.

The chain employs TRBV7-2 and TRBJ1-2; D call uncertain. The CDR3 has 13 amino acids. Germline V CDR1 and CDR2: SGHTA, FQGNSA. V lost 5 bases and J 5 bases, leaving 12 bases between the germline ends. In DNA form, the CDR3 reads TGTGCCAGCAGCCCTGACAAGGCGTATGGCTACACCTTC. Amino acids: CASSPDKAYGYTF. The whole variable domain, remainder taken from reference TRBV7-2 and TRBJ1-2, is GAGVSQSPSNKVTEKGKDVELRCDPISGHTALYWYRQSLGQGLEFLIYFQGNSAPDKSGLPSDRFSAERTGGSVSTLTIQRTQQEDSAVYLCASSPDKAYGYTFGSGTRLTVV.

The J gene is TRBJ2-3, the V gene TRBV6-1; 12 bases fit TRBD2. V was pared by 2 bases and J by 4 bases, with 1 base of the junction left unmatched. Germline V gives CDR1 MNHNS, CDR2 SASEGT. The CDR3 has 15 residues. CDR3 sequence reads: CASSELAGGPDTQYF. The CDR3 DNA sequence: TGTGCCAGCAGTGAACTAGCGGGAGGGCCAGATACGCAGTATTTT.

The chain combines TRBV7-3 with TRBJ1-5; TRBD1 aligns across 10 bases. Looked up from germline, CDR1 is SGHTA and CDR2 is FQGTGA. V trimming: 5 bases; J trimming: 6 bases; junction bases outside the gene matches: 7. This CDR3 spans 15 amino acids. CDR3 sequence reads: CASSLGTGEGQPQHF. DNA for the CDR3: TGTGCCAGCAGCCTGGGGACAGGGGAAGGTCAGCCCCAGCATTTT.